What follows is one T cell receptor beta chain and its context. With random hexamers, roughly 0.45 to 1 ug RNA was reverse transcribed. TCR beta CDR3 was amplified by immunoSEQ multiplex PCR. This amplification extended across 54 Vbeta and 13 Jbeta segments. TCRdb fed the immunoSEQ multiplex PCR reads into MiXCR, producing one record per CDR3 protein. The repertoire holds around 170,000 distinct CDR3 sequences, 95% seen once, with around 0.16% in the top ten. The CDR3 covers 12 residues. Trimming removed 4 bases from V and 4 bases from J, with 7 bases in between. The sample originates from a study of CD8 T cells in Susac syndrome. Patients with Susac syndrome fulfilled recently defined diagnostic criteria for definite or probable disease. CD8+ and CD4+ T cells were negatively isolated; TEMRA cells were FACS-enriched.

This clonotype was obtained from a human donor with Susac syndrome. The sequenced sample was CD8+ T cells from PBMCs. The rearrangement links TRBV12-3 or TRBV12-4 to TRBJ1-1; D is undetermined. CDR3 in amino acids: CASSSGITEAFF. The CDR3 DNA follows: TGTGCCAGCAGTTCCGGGATCACTGAAGCTTTCTTT.